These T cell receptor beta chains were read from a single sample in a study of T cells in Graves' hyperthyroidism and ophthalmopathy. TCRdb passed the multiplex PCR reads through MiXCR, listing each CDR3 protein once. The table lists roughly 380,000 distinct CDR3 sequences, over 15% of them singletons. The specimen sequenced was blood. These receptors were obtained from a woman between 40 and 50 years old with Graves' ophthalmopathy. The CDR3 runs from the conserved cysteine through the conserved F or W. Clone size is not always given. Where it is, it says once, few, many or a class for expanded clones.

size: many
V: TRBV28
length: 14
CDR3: CARSPSRGNTEAFF

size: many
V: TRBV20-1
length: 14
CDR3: CSARTLADSYEQYF

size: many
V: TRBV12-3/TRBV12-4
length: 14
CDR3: CASSTPEDAGEQYF

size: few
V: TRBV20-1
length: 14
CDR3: CSAFTSGSSYEQYF

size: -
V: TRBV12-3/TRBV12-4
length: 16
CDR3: CASSLGGTANTGELFF

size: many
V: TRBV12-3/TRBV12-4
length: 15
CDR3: CASTSQGGLAGELFF

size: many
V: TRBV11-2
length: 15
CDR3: CASSLEDGMPYEQYF

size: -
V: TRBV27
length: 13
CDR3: CASSLRGNYGYSF

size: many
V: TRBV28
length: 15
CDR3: CASSQQGPGGYGYTF

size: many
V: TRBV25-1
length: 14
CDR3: CASRDDRGGTEAFF

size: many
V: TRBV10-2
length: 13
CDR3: CASSESPGIGYTF

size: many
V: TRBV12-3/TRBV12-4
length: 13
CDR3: CASSLGYGYEQYF

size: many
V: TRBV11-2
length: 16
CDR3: CASSPPAGKRTGELFF

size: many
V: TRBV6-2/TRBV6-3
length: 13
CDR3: CASKGLNRETQYF

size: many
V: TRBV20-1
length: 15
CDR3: CSARVPGQGGGGYTF

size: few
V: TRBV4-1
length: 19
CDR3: CASSQVQTSGLGVSYEQYF

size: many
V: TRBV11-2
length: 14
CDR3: CASSRGRNTGELFF

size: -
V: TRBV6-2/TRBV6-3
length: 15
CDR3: CASSYTRERHGELFF

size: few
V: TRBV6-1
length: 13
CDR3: CASSVGYDYGYTF

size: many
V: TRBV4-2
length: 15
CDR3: CASSRDGNSGNTIYF

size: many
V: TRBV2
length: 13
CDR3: CASTLTGGETQYF

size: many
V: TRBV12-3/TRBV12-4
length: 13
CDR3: CASSYTGETEAFF

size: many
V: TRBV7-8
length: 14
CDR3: CASSLIGNGETQYF

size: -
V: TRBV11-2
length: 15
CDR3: CASSYEGAHNSPLHF

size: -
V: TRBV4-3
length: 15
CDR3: CASSPRPAGDSPLHF

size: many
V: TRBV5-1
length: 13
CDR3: CASSRTEIYEQYF

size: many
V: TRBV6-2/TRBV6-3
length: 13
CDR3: CASSYTTEGTYTF

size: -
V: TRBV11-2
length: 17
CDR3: CASSLNWAGKRNTEAFF

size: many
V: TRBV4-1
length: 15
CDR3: CASSQPRDGAYEQYF

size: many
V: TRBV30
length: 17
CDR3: CAWSVLAGGPNTGELFF

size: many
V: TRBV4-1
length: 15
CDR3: CASSHVDRVGYGYTF

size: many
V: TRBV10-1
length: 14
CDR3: CASSSGSLPYGYTF

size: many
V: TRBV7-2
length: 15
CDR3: CASSLVGQYNQPQHF

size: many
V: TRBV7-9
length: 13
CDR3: CASSPESWETQYF

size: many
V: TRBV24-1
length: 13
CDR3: CATSDSNNQPQHF

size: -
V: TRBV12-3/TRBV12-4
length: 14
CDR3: CASSLSAGAAEAFF

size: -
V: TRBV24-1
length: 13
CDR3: CATSWGGTGELFF

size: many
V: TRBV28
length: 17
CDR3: CASSSPSQTGPLGEQYF

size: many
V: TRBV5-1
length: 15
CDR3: CASSLDGGLWDEQYF

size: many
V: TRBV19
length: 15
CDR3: CASHTGEGRGYGYTF

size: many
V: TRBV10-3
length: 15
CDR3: CAISPPGGSGNTIYF

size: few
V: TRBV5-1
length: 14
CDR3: CASRTGTETYEQYF

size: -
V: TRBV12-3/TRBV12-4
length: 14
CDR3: CASRDTSLNTEAFF

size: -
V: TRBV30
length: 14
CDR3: CAWTGRGVNCEQYF

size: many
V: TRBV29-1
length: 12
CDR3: CSVVPPGDEQYF